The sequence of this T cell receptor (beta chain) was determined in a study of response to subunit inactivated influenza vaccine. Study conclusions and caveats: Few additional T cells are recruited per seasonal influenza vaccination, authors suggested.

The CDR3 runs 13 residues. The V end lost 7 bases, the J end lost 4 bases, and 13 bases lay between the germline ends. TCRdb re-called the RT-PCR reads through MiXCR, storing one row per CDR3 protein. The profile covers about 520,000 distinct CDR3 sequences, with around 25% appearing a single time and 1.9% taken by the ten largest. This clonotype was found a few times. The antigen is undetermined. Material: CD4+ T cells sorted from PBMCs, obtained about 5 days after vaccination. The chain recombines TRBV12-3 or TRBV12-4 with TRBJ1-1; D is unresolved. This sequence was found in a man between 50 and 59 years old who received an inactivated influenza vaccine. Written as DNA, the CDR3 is TGTGCCAGCACCTCGCTGGACGGCACTGAAGCTTTCTTT. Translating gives CASTSLDGTEAFF.